Each of the 21 T cell receptor beta chains below was sequenced from the same sample in a study of regulatory T cells in long-lasting Graves disease. The time point: newly diagnosed GD, antithyroid drugs for less than 3 months. The TCR library was prepared using RNA isolated from PBMCs. The authors built TCR beta libraries using iRepertoire HTBI primers and Arm-PCR of CDR3 regions. One entry per CDR3 protein results from TCRdb running MiXCR on the multiplex PCR reads. The data contain some 220,000 distinct CDR3 sequences, roughly 18% of them singletons. This same sample was also taken into another study, of T cells in Graves' hyperthyroidism and ophthalmopathy.

This specimen consisted of peripheral blood mononuclear cells (PBMCs), obtained at new diagnosis, from a patient treated with antithyroid drugs. The receptor source for this set is a woman aged 25-40 years with Graves disease.

On this clonotype itself: A far larger clone is just one base off, so this is likely a read error. The chain recombines TRBV12-3 or TRBV12-4 with TRBJ1-6; D remains ambiguous. CDR3 length equals 14 residues. V was trimmed by 5 bases and J by 6 bases, leaving 11 bases between them. The CDR3, as DNA: TGTGCCAGCAGTCTAACATGGAGTAATTCACCCCTCCACTTT. Protein: CASSLTWSNSPLHF.

Many counts were recorded for this clonotype. The V call is TRBV28, the J call TRBJ1-1; D is undetermined. The CDR3 runs to 14 residues. Germline CDR1 and CDR2: MDHEN and SYDVKM. V was cut by 3 bases and J by 1 base, with 9 bases left in between. This chain's CDR3 is CASSLTVPNTEAFF. DNA for the CDR3: TGTGCCAGCAGTTTGACCGTTCCGAACACTGAAGCTTTCTTT.

This clonotype showed up many times. This chain uses TRBV2 with TRBJ2-1; 9 bases agree with TRBD2. Germline-derived CDR1 and CDR2 are SNHLY and FYNNEI. The CDR3 extends over 16 amino acids. V shed 8 bases, J shed 5 bases, and the junction held 13 bases outside the gene matches. The chain's CDR3 is CASLVVFSGGDNEQFF. DNA for the CDR3: TGTGCCAGCTTGGTAGTTTTTAGCGGGGGTGACAATGAGCAGTTCTTC.

The CDR3 is CASSQGTTSYNEQFF. The CDR3 DNA follows: TGTGCCAGCAGCCAGGGGACTACTTCTTACAATGAGCAGTTCTTC. The rearrangement links TRBV3-1 to TRBJ2-5, with 7 bases matching TRBD2. The end of the DNA fits TRBJ2-1 better, so the J call may be wrong. Germline V lookup: CDR1 LGHDT, CDR2 YNNKEL (reference sequence). The CDR3 runs to 15 residues.

This clonotype was seen ten or more times. This rearrangement joins TRBV27 to TRBJ2-7, with 11 bases lining up with TRBD2. CDR1 is MNHEY, CDR2 SMNVEV, per germline (reference sequence). The CDR3 extends over 16 amino acids. V shed 7 bases, J shed 2 bases, and the junction held 10 bases outside the gene matches. CDR3 bases: TGTGCCAGCACCTCCAGAGGGACTAGCGGAACCTACGAGCAGTACTTC. It translates to CASTSRGTSGTYEQYF.

Turning to this clonotype: Since a much larger clone is just one base distant, this may be a read error. V and J are TRBV6-1 and TRBJ1-1; tentatively, D is TRBD1 (5 bases). The CDR3 covers 12 residues. Germline V gives CDR1 MNHNS, CDR2 SASEGT. Trimming left V 7 bases short and J 8 bases short, with 14 bases between. The CDR3 region has the DNA TGTGCCAGCACCTCCACGGCAGGGGAAGCTTTCTTT. Translated, it gives CASTSTAGEAFF.

There are many counts of this clonotype. The chain joins TRBV30 to TRBJ2-3; D not certain. Germline CDR1 is GTSNPN and CDR2 is SVGIG (reference sequence). Deletions cut 0 bases from V and 2 bases from J, with 9 bases between. The CDR3 covers 14 residues. CDR3 bases: TGTGCCTGGAGTGTACTGGCGATCACAGATACGCAGTATTTT. Residues: CAWSVLAITDTQYF.

This clonotype was seen ten or more times. This sequence joins TRBV19 and TRBJ2-3; the D gene could be TRBD1 or TRBD2 (5 bases each). Germline CDR1 reads LNHDA; CDR2 reads SQIVND (reference sequence). V was shortened by 10 bases and J by 3 bases, with 14 bases between the two germline ends. The CDR3 spans 13 residues. The CDR3 reads CATRRDVTDTQYF. The CDR3 DNA sequence: TGTGCCACCCGCCGGGACGTGACAGATACGCAGTATTTT.

This clonotype has ten or more counts. This chain connects TRBV12-5 to TRBJ2-1; TRBD2 aligns across 12 bases. V trimming: 8 bases; J trimming: 8 bases; junction bases outside the gene matches: 10. The CDR3 has 15 amino acids. Germline lookup yields CDR1 LGHNT and CDR2 FRNRAP. CDR3 coding DNA: TGTGCTAGTCGCGGCCCTCGACTAGCGGGGGATGAGCAGTTCTTC. Protein product: CASRGPRLAGDEQFF.

This clonotype has at least ten counts. This chain uses TRBV11-2 with TRBJ2-3; D is uncertain. Per germline, CDR1 SGHAT and CDR2 FQNNGV. The CDR3 spans 12 residues. Trimming took 1 base from V and 6 from J, leaving 5 bases between them. The CDR3 coding sequence is TGTGCCAGCAGCTTAGTTGGTGATACGCAGTATTTT. Translated, it gives CASSLVGDTQYF. Full variable domain (rest looked up from reference TRBV11-2 and TRBJ2-3): EAGVAQSPRYKIIEKRQSVAFWCNPISGHATLYWYQQILGQGPKLLIQFQNNGVVDDSQLPKDRFSAERLKGVDSTLKIQPAKLEDSAVYLCASSLVGDTQYFGPGTRLTVL.

This clonotype came up many times. J is TRBJ1-2 and V is TRBV7-9; 9 nucleotides agree with TRBD1. The CDR3 has 15 amino acids. The germline CDR1 and CDR2 sequences are SEHNR and FQNEAQ (reference sequence). V dropped 8 bases and J dropped 4; count of bases not matched to a gene: 11. The DNA of the CDR3 is TGTGCCAGCGGGTCCGGGGACAGGGTGATCTATGGCTACACCTTC. As protein: CASGSGDRVIYGYTF. The full variable domain, with the rest looked up from reference TRBV7-9 and TRBJ1-2, is DTGVSQNPRHKITKRGQNVTFRCDPISEHNRLYWYRQTLGQGPEFLTYFQNEAQLEKSRLLSDRFSAERPKGSFSTLEIQRTEQGDSAMYLCASGSGDRVIYGYTFGSGTRLTVV.

The gene calls are TRBV5-5 and TRBJ1-3; no reliable D call. V lost 0 bases and J lost 4, with 11 bases in between. Germline CDR1 SGHKS, CDR2 YYEKEE (reference sequence). The CDR3 is 15 residues long. The CDR3 DNA sequence: TGTGCCAGCAGCTTGGAAGGGTGGCAAGGAAACACCATATATTTT. Amino acid sequence: CASSLEGWQGNTIYF.

In regard to this clonotype: Since a far larger clone is one base different, this is likely a read error. This rearrangement joins TRBV10-3 to TRBJ2-1; TRBD2 is a possible D gene (5 bases). Trimming stripped 10 bases from V and 6 bases from J, with 31 bases between. Germline V gene data show CDR1 as ENHRY and CDR2 as SYGVKD. The CDR3 is 18 residues long. CDR3 bases: TGTGCCAGCATTAGGGCTAGCTTGGTCTCTAAAGACTCCAATGAGCAGTTCTTC. This codes for CASIRASLVSKDSNEQFF.

This clonotype was counted at least ten times. The chain couples TRBV11-2 to TRBJ1-1; possible D gene TRBD1, 5 bases. Trimming took 5 bases from V and 4 from J, leaving 14 bases between them. The CDR3 runs 14 residues. The V gene's germline CDR1 is SGHAT and CDR2 FQNNGV. This chain's CDR3 is CASSPPMGGTEAFF. Written as DNA, the CDR3 is TGTGCCAGCAGCCCCCCCATGGGGGGCACTGAAGCTTTCTTT.

This clonotype was picked up many times. This chain connects TRBV7-8 to TRBJ2-3, with a tentative D call TRBD2 (7 bases). Trimming shortened V by 5 bases and J by 2 bases, and 20 bases separated the two germline ends. The CDR3 runs 17 residues. CDR1 is SGHVS and CDR2 is FQNEAQ in the germline V gene. The CDR3, as DNA: TGTGCCAGCAGCAGCCCGAGGGGGGGCGCCTTCACAGATACGCAGTATTTT. This encodes CASSSPRGGAFTDTQYF.

This clonotype showed up many times. The chain carries TRBV5-6 and TRBJ2-2, with TRBD1 matching 9 bases. This CDR3 region has 16 residues. Germline V gene data show CDR1 as SGHDT and CDR2 as YYEEEE. Trimming at V came to 2 bases and at J to 4 bases, leaving 6 bases not matched to a gene. CDR3 sequence reads: CASSFNRGLVTGELFF. CDR3 sequence (DNA): TGTGCCAGCAGCTTTAACAGGGGGCTGGTCACCGGGGAGCTGTTTTTT.

At least ten counts were recorded for this clonotype. This chain joins TRBV9 and TRBJ1-1, with a possible D match to TRBD1 (5 bases). Germline V gene data show CDR1 as SGDLS and CDR2 as YYNGEE. With 3 bases removed from V and 5 bases from J, the gap between germline ends came to 17 bases. CDR3 length equals 15 residues. This chain's CDR3 is CASSGTREGRTEAFF. In nucleotides, the CDR3 is TGTGCCAGCAGCGGTACTAGGGAGGGGAGGACTGAAGCTTTCTTT.

This clonotype has a count of ten or more. This chain connects TRBV2 to TRBJ2-7; no clear D gene. Looked up from germline, CDR1 is SNHLY and CDR2 is FYNNEI. The CDR3 spans 13 residues. With 8 bases removed from V and 2 bases from J, the gap between germline ends came to 13 bases. DNA of the CDR3: TGTGCCAGCTCACCTCCGGGCCCCTACGAGCAGTACTTC. Protein: CASSPPGPYEQYF.

This sequence joins TRBV6-1 and TRBJ1-1; the match to TRBD1 covers 12 bases. The CDR3 length is 16 residues. The germline CDR1 and CDR2 sequences are MNHNS and SASEGT. V shed 5 bases, J shed 5 bases, and the junction held 9 bases outside the gene matches. The CDR3 sequence is CASSHRDRGLDTEAFF. In DNA form, the CDR3 reads TGTGCCAGCAGTCACCGGGACAGGGGGCTGGATACTGAAGCTTTCTTT.

This clonotype has a count of ten or more. V and J are TRBV9 and TRBJ2-7; 10 nucleotides align to TRBD1. CDR3 length equals 17 residues. CDR1 and CDR2 (germline): SGDLS, YYNGEE. With V trimmed by 0 bases and J by 7 bases, 13 bases remained unmatched. The CDR3 nucleotides read TGTGCCAGCAGCGTAGACCCCGGGACAGGGGTCCTTCGTGAGCAGTACTTC. Its translation is CASSVDPGTGVLREQYF.

This clonotype was seen at least ten times. V is TRBV7-6 and J is TRBJ2-5; unclear D gene. Germline CDR1 reads SGHVS; CDR2 reads FNYEAQ. The V end was cut by 1 base, the J end by 4 bases, with 13 bases between. The CDR3 is 15 residues long. The CDR3 region is CASSLGGRHGETQYF. CDR3 sequence (DNA): TGTGCCAGCAGCTTAGGAGGTAGACACGGAGAGACCCAGTACTTC.